A selection of T cell receptor beta chains follows, all from one sample in a study of blood T cell repertoires in COVID-19. The data were produced by immunoSEQ multiplex PCR, yet TCRdb's version contains in-frame clones alone and is incomplete. Of over 200,000 clones in the sample, about nine tenths were seen once. Sequencing input: peripheral blood. All receptors derive from an older woman with acute or convalescent COVID-19. The CDR3 runs from the conserved cysteine through the conserved F or W. A D gene is named only where the DNA matches it firmly. Rows give clone size only sometimes, using once, few, many, or a class for an expanded clone.

d_call	v_call	clone_size	j_call	cdr3_nt	cdr3_aa
NA	TRBV7-2	NA	TRBJ1-4	TGTGCCAGCAGCTTCGACTGGGTACCTAATGAAAAACTGTTTTTT	CASSFDWVPNEKLFF
TRBD1	TRBV29-1	NA	TRBJ2-4	TGCAGCGTCGAACCGGGACAGGGGGCCAAAAACATTCAGTACTTC	CSVEPGQGAKNIQYF
TRBD2	TRBV4-2	NA	TRBJ2-3	TGTGCCAGCAGCCAAGAGCAGCTAGCGGGCTGGACCCAGGGACCCACAGATACGCAGTATTTT	CASSQEQLAGWTQGPTDTQYF
TRBD1	TRBV19	NA	TRBJ1-4	TGTGCCAGTAGTACACGGGACAGGGGTGAAAAACTGTTTTTT	CASSTRDRGEKLFF
TRBD2	TRBV19	NA	TRBJ2-5	TGTGCCAGTAGTATAGGGTCTAGCGGGAGTTTGCCAGAGACCCAGTACTTC	CASSIGSSGSLPETQYF
TRBD2	TRBV3-1/TRBV3-2	NA	TRBJ2-2	TGTGCCAGCAGCCCCAGAGGGGAGGGGACCGGGGAGCTGTTTTTT	CASSPRGEGTGELFF
TRBD1	TRBV7-9	NA	TRBJ1-4	TGTGCCAGCAGCTTAGGTCGGACAGGAGTGTCCCTCTCGCTCGAAAAACTGTTTTTT	CASSLGRTGVSLSLEKLFF
NA	TRBV25-1	NA	TRBJ1-5	TGTGCCAGCAGTGAATGGGGGGTTAATCAGCCCCAGCATTTT	CASSEWGVNQPQHF
NA	TRBV4-3	NA	TRBJ2-1	TGCGCCAGCAGCCAAGAACTAGTCTGGAACAATGAGCAGTTCTTC	CASSQELVWNNEQFF
TRBD1	TRBV30	NA	TRBJ1-3	TGTGCGCTAACCGACAGGGTATCTGGAAACACCATATATTTT	CALTDRVSGNTIYF
NA	TRBV3-1/TRBV3-2	once	TRBJ2-5	TGTGCCAGCAGCCAAGATCTCCCCCCCGGGGGGCCCCAAGAGACCCAGTACTTC	CASSQDLPPGGPQETQYF
TRBD1	TRBV7-2	NA	TRBJ1-2	TGTGCCAGCAGCAGAGACAGGGCCAACTATGGCTACACCTTC	CASSRDRANYGYTF
TRBD2	TRBV30	NA	TRBJ2-1	TGTGCCTGGAGTGTCCCTAGCGGGTATAACAATGAGCAGTTCTTC	CAWSVPSGYNNEQFF
NA	TRBV24-1	NA	TRBJ1-3	TGTGCCACCAGTGTTGTCGGTCTCTCTGGAAACACCATATATTTT	CATSVVGLSGNTIYF
NA	TRBV3-1/TRBV3-2	NA	TRBJ1-1	TGTGCCAGCAGCCAAGATCCACAGGGAACTGAAGCTTTCTTT	CASSQDPQGTEAFF
TRBD1	TRBV7-6	NA	TRBJ2-7	TGTGCCAGCAGCCCTGGCTGGGACAGGGGGTACGAGCAGTACTTC	CASSPGWDRGYEQYF
NA	TRBV11-2	NA	TRBJ2-2	TGTGCCAGCAGCTTCGGGTTCTCCGGGGAGCTGTTTTTT	CASSFGFSGELFF
NA	TRBV7-6	NA	TRBJ1-3	TGTGCCAGCAGCTTAAACAGGTTCTCTGGAAACACCATATATTTT	CASSLNRFSGNTIYF
TRBD2	TRBV3-1/TRBV3-2	once	TRBJ2-7	TGTGCCAGCAGCCCGGCCTCGCGACTAGCGGGTTACGAGCAGTACTTC	CASSPASRLAGYEQYF
TRBD1	TRBV30	once	TRBJ1-3	TGTGCCTGGAGGACGACAGGGGGCGGTGGAAACACCATATATTTT	CAWRTTGGGGNTIYF
TRBD1	TRBV19	NA	TRBJ2-2	TGTGCCAGTAGTATTGGGACAGGGAACACCGGGGAGCTGTTTTTT	CASSIGTGNTGELFF
TRBD1	TRBV10-3	NA	TRBJ2-2	TGTGCCATGGGGACAGGGAACACCGGGGAGCTGTTTTTT	CAMGTGNTGELFF
TRBD1	TRBV28	NA	TRBJ2-7	TGTGCCAGCAGACTGGGACAGGGGATCAACTACGAGCAGTACTTC	CASRLGQGINYEQYF
NA	TRBV4-3	NA	TRBJ2-7	TGCGCCAGCAGCCAAGCCCGGGGACTGGGCCTCTCCGAGCAGTACTTC	CASSQARGLGLSEQYF
NA	TRBV28	once	TRBJ1-1	TGTGCCAGCATCACACCCCGGAACACTGAAGCTTTCTTT	CASITPRNTEAFF
TRBD2	TRBV10-3	NA	TRBJ2-5	TGTGCCATCAGTGACGTGGCGGGGGGCCGAGAGACCCAGTACTTC	CAISDVAGGRETQYF
NA	TRBV6-5	once	TRBJ1-1	TGTGCCAGCAGGGTGGCGGACACTGAAGCTTTCTTT	CASRVADTEAFF
TRBD2	TRBV15	NA	TRBJ2-3	TGTGCCACCAGCAGAGATCTAGCGGGAAGCACAGATACGCAGTATTTT	CATSRDLAGSTDTQYF